Following are 27 T cell receptor beta chains from one sample sequenced in a study of blood T cells in healthy people across ages. The use of a sample-barcoded 5' primer and a J-beta primer mix characterized a second PCR of about 7 to 12 cycles. TCRdb re-derived calls from the 5' RACE reads in MiXCR, one entry per CDR3 protein. The data show some 560,000 distinct CDR3 sequences, about 29% seen once. A further study also used this sample, focusing on T cells of mothers and their children.

Sequencing was carried out using blood. The source of these receptors is a boy younger than 10 in good health.

The rearrangement uses TRBV15 and TRBJ1-2; TRBD1 matches 9 bases. The V gene's germline CDR1 is LNHNV and CDR2 YYDKDF (reference sequence). V lost 1 base and J lost 4; bases outside the gene matches: 4. The CDR3 loop spans 15 amino acids. As DNA, the CDR3 is TGTGCCACCAGCAGAGTGGGACAGGGCCCCTATGGCTACACCTTC. As protein: CATSRVGQGPYGYTF.

The genes are TRBV6-5 and TRBJ2-7; 12 positions match TRBD2. Germline V lookup: CDR1 MNHEY, CDR2 SVGAGI. V shed 0 bases, J shed 5 bases, and the junction held 8 bases outside the gene matches. The CDR3 length is 17 residues. DNA for the CDR3: TGTGCCAGCAGTTACTCGCCTAGCGGGGGGGTTTCCCACGAGCAGTACTTC. Amino acids: CASSYSPSGGVSHEQYF.

The V and J genes are TRBV20-1 and TRBJ1-2; possibly TRBD1 for D (6 bases). This CDR3 is 13 amino acids long. The ends were cut back, 6 bases at V and 4 bases at J, with 15 bases in the middle. Germline CDR1 reads DFQATT; CDR2 reads SNEGSKA (reference sequence). The CDR3 DNA reads as TGCAGTGCATCCGGACAGAATATCTATGGCTACACCTTC. As protein: CSASGQNIYGYTF.

V usage is TRBV12-3 or TRBV12-4 and J usage is TRBJ1-5; D may be TRBD1 (5 bases). V gave up 9 bases and J gave up 1 base, with 16 bases separating them. There are 15 residues in the CDR3. DNA for the CDR3: TGTGCCAGTGGCCATGGGTCAGGGAGCAATCAGCCCCAGCATTTT. It is translated as CASGHGSGSNQPQHF.

The chain recombines TRBV29-1 with TRBJ2-1, with 7 bases fitting TRBD1. The CDR3 has 13 residues. From germline, CDR1 is SQVTM and CDR2 ANQGSEA. J lost 6 bases, V lost 1 base, and 3 bases had no gene match. CDR3 sequence (DNA): TGCAGCGTTGAAGGAAAGGGGGCCAATGAGCAGTTCTTC. Encoded protein: CSVEGKGANEQFF.

This clonotype has just one count. The rearrangement joins TRBV7-9 to TRBJ1-5; TRBD1 matches at 9 bases. Losses at the gene ends were 5 bases for V and 6 bases for J; bases not matched to a gene: 5. The CDR3 runs 14 residues. Germline V gives CDR1 SEHNR, CDR2 FQNEAQ (reference sequence). CDR3 DNA sequence: TGTGCCAGCAGCGATGGGACAGGGAGTCAGCCCCAGCATTTT. This translates into CASSDGTGSQPQHF.

This clonotype was recorded at least ten times. The junction departs from germline at one end; a sequencing error may be responsible. The chain uses TRBV24-1 and TRBJ2-5; D is unresolved. Per the germline V gene, CDR1 is KGHDR and CDR2 is SFDVKD. There are 13 residues in the CDR3. The CDR3 loop reads CAPRPASQETQYF. For the CDR3, the DNA is TGTGCCCCCAGGCCCGCCAGCCAAGAGACCCAGTACTTC.

Only a few counts were recorded for this clonotype. The genes are TRBV7-6 and TRBJ2-7, with a possible D match to TRBD2 (6 bases). The CDR3 consists of 13 residues. The germline V and J ends were trimmed by 5 bases and 6 bases, with 14 bases remaining between them. Germline CDR1 is SGHVS and CDR2 is FNYEAQ. As DNA, the CDR3 is TGTGCCAGCAGCCCGCCGGGGGTCTCCGAGCAGTACTTC. Translating gives CASSPPGVSEQYF.

This clonotype was seen a handful of times. The CDR3 sequence: CSVRFIHSGNTIYF. CDR3 nucleotides: TGCAGCGTTAGATTCATCCACTCTGGAAACACCATATATTTT. This chain uses TRBV29-1 with TRBJ1-3; no definite D call. The CDR3 runs 14 residues. Germline V gene sequence: CDR1 SQVTM, CDR2 ANQGSEA. Between the trimmed V and J ends, which lost 5 bases and 0 bases, there was a span of 11 bases.

As for this clonotype: One junction end does not reproduce the germline sequence, and a read error may be involved. The V and J genes are TRBV11-2 and TRBJ2-7; D tentatively fits TRBD1 or TRBD2 (5 bases each). Looked up from germline, CDR1 is SGHAT and CDR2 is FQNNGV. The CDR3 extends over 12 amino acids. CDR3 nucleotide sequence: TGTGCCAGCAGCTTAAGCGGACACGAGCAGTGCTTC. Translated, it gives CASSLSGHEQCF.

The J gene is TRBJ2-5, the V gene TRBV12-3 or TRBV12-4; a weak D match, TRBD1 (7 bases). The DNA end is more similar to TRBJ2-7, so the J call may be wrong. The CDR3 extends over 15 amino acids. CDR3 residues: CASSFPEGALDEQYF. CDR3 coding DNA: TGTGCCAGCAGTTTCCCGGAGGGGGCGTTGGACGAGCAGTACTTC.

Points on this clonotype: A read error may produce the germline difference seen at one junction end. The gene calls are TRBV7-9 and TRBJ1-2; 9 nucleotides align to TRBD1. The CDR3 spans 14 residues. CDR1 and CDR2 (germline): SEHNR, FQNEAQ (reference sequence). The CDR3 DNA sequence: TGTGCCAGCAGCCTACCCCTATGGACAGGGGATCTGCTCTTC. It yields the protein CASSLPLWTGDLLF.

The chain is built from TRBV20-1 and TRBJ2-4, with 8 bases lining up with TRBD2. CDR1 DFQATT and CDR2 SNEGSKA come from the germline V gene (reference sequence). This CDR3 is built from 13 residues. V dropped 3 bases and J dropped 5; count of bases not matched to a gene: 3. The DNA for the CDR3 is TGCAGTGCTAGGACTAGCGAGCAAAACATTCAGTACTTC. This encodes CSARTSEQNIQYF.

The count of this clonotype is one. This chain connects TRBV12-3 or TRBV12-4 to TRBJ1-1; weak D call: TRBD1 (5 bases). Trimming stripped 6 bases from V and 6 bases from J, with 14 bases between. CDR3 size: 13 residues. The CDR3 nucleotides are TGTGCCAGCAGCCAAGGAATGGGGGCTGAAGCTTTCTTT. This sequence encodes CASSQGMGAEAFF.

The gene calls are TRBV20-1 and TRBJ2-2; D may be TRBD1 or TRBD2 (7 bases each). V was pared by 1 base and J by 6 bases, with 12 bases between. The CDR3 length is 14 residues. The germline gives CDR1 DFQATT, CDR2 SNEGSKA (reference sequence). The DNA for the CDR3 is TGCAGTGCTAGAGTTCCAGGGGGGGCCGGGGAGCTGTTTTTT. Translated: CSARVPGGAGELFF.

The chain recombines TRBV19 with TRBJ1-1, with D hard to call. V was trimmed by 3 bases and J by 3 bases, leaving 5 bases between them. Germline V gives CDR1 LNHDA, CDR2 SQIVND (reference sequence). This CDR3 is built from 12 residues. The CDR3 protein is CASSMKDTEAFF. CDR3 coding DNA: TGTGCCAGTAGTATGAAAGACACTGAAGCTTTCTTT.

This chain links TRBV6-6 with TRBJ2-1, with 10 bases that match TRBD2. Looked up from germline, CDR1 is MNHNY and CDR2 is SVGAGI (reference sequence). The CDR3 extends over 16 amino acids. Trimming cost V 4 bases and J 5 bases; bases outside gene matches: 8. This CDR3 reads CASSLWSGGVDNEQFF. The CDR3 nucleotides are TGTGCCAGCAGTTTGTGGAGCGGGGGGGTTGACAATGAGCAGTTCTTC.

CDR3 loop: CSARDWGQGWGTQYF. The CDR3 bases are TGCAGTGCTAGAGATTGGGGACAGGGGTGGGGGACGCAGTATTTT. The chain recombines TRBV20-1 with TRBJ2-3; TRBD1 matches at 10 bases. The V segment lost 0 bases and the J segment 9 bases; nucleotides outside the gene matches: 9. The CDR3 has 15 amino acids. CDR1 DFQATT and CDR2 SNEGSKA come from the germline V gene (reference sequence).

This chain connects TRBV9 to TRBJ1-4; D is uncertain. V shed 0 bases and J shed 8 bases, with 11 bases lying between them. Germline lookup yields CDR1 SGDLS and CDR2 YYNGEE. This CDR3 comprises 14 residues. The CDR3: CASSVAGVREKLFF. The CDR3 DNA reads TGTGCCAGCAGCGTAGCCGGGGTTCGGGAAAAACTGTTTTTT.

V gene TRBV3-1 combines with J gene TRBJ2-3; 7 positions agree with TRBD1. The germline V gene has CDR1 LGHDT and CDR2 YNNKEL (reference sequence). The CDR3 consists of 15 residues. The V gene end was trimmed by 4 bases and the J gene end by 1 base; junction bases not matched to a gene: 5. Here the CDR3 reads CASSPTGSGTDTQYF. CDR3 nucleotide sequence: TGTGCCAGCAGCCCGACAGGGTCTGGCACAGATACGCAGTATTTT.

The chain has TRBV5-1 and TRBJ2-3; perhaps TRBD2 as D (5 bases). Germline lookup yields CDR1 SGHRS and CDR2 YFSETQ. Trimming shortened V by 0 bases and J by 1 base, and 12 bases separated the two germline ends. The CDR3 extends over 16 amino acids. The CDR3 loop is CASSLDGIGGTDTQYF. CDR3 coding DNA: TGCGCCAGCAGCTTGGATGGAATCGGGGGCACAGATACGCAGTATTTT.

The J gene is TRBJ2-1, the V gene TRBV6-1, with 14 bases fitting TRBD2. The DNA end is more similar to TRBJ2-7, so the J call may be wrong. The germline gives CDR1 MNHNS, CDR2 SASEGT. CDR3 size: 15 residues. For the CDR3, the DNA is TGTGCCAGCAGTGACGGGACTAGCGGGGGTTACGAGCAGTACTTC. This translates into CASSDGTSGGYEQYF.

The chain couples TRBV11-2 to TRBJ2-3; 7 bases agree with TRBD1. The CDR3 is 14 residues long. CDR1 is SGHAT and CDR2 is FQNNGV in the germline V gene. Trimming took 4 bases from V and 3 from J; bases not matched to a gene: 4. CDR3 nucleotide sequence: TGTGCCAGCAGCTCGAGGGGGCAGACAGATACGCAGTATTTT. It codes for CASSSRGQTDTQYF.

This rearrangement joins TRBV12-3 or TRBV12-4 to TRBJ2-5; tentatively, D is TRBD1 (6 bases). V was shortened by 4 bases and J by 1 base, with 13 bases between the two germline ends. The CDR3 is made up of 15 amino acids. CDR3 nucleotide sequence: TGTGCCAGCAGTTCAACAGGGTTGGGCCAAGAGACCCAGTACTTC. It translates to CASSSTGLGQETQYF.

The rearrangement joins TRBV10-3 to TRBJ2-5; D call uncertain. The CDR3 is 13 amino acids. In germline, CDR1 is ENHRY, CDR2 SYGVKD. Trimming cost V 1 base and J 4 bases, with 7 bases left between them. CDR3 nucleotide sequence: TGTGCCATCAGTGAGTTGGGGTCAGAGACCCAGTACTTC. It translates to CAISELGSETQYF.

This clonotype has more than one count but fewer than ten. The J gene is TRBJ2-1, the V gene TRBV15, with TRBD1 matching 8 bases. Germline assignment: CDR1 LNHNV and CDR2 YYDKDF (reference sequence). J gave up 4 bases and V 8 bases, and 7 bases lay outside the gene matches. The CDR3 is made up of 14 amino acids. This CDR3 is CATSPDRGYNEQFF. DNA for the CDR3: TGTGCCACCTCCCCCGACAGGGGATACAATGAGCAGTTCTTC.

The gene calls are TRBV7-2 and TRBJ2-3; 7 bases map to TRBD1. The CDR3 is 16 amino acids. CDR1 and CDR2 (germline): SGHTA, FQGNSA. Trimming took 1 base from V and 2 from J; bases not matched to a gene: 6. The chain's CDR3 is CASSLGQGFPTDTQYF. In DNA, the CDR3 is TGTGCCAGCAGCTTAGGACAGGGCTTCCCCACAGATACGCAGTATTTT.